This record concerns one TCR beta chain sequence. V was pared by 6 bases and J by 3 bases, with 5 bases of the junction left unmatched. CDR3 size: 15 residues. Looked up from germline, CDR1 is KGHDR and CDR2 is SFDVKD. How the authors handled the data: Reference gene primer amplification gave estimated nucleated cell counts. The method was immunoSEQ multiplex PCR; TCRdb's version includes in-frame clones alone and lacks a portion of them. V and J calls and clone size follow that table, whereas D and trimming were derived from the DNA. The sample contains approximately 230,000 clones, 70% to 85% of which appear only once. The sample comes from a study of blood T cell repertoires in COVID-19. Study-wide background: Researchers got acute and convalescent COVID-19 samples from the United States, Italy and Spain. The analysed material was cDNA or gDNA that came from T cells, B-cell-depleted T cells, or PBMCs.

This TCR was recovered from an elderly man with acute or convalescent COVID-19. The sample was peripheral blood. This rearrangement joins TRBV24-1 to TRBJ1-5, with 9 bases lining up with TRBD1. The CDR3 region has the DNA TGTGCCACCAGTAAGGGACAGGGCTACAATCAGCCCCAGCATTTT. It specifies CATSKGQGYNQPQHF.